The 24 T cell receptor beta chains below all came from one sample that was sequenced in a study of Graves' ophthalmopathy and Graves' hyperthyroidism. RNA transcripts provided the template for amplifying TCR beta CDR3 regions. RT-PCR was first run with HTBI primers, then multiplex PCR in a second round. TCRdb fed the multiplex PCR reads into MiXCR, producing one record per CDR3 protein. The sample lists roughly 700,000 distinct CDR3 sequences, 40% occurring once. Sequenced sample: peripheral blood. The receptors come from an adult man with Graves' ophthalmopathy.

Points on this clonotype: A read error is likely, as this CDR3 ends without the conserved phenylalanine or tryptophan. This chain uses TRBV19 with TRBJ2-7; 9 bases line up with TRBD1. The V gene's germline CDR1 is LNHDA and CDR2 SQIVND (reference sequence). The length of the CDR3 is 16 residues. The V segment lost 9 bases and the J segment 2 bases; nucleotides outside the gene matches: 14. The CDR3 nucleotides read TGTGCCAGCAGCCAAGCGGGACAGGGCAGCACCTACGAGCAGTACTAC. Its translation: CASSQAGQGSTYEQYY.

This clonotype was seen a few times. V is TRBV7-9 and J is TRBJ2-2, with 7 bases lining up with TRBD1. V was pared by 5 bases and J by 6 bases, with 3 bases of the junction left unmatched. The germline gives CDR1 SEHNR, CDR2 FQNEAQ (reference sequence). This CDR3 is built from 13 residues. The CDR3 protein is CASSRDRAGELFF. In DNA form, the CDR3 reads TGTGCCAGCAGCCGCGACAGGGCCGGGGAGCTGTTTTTT.

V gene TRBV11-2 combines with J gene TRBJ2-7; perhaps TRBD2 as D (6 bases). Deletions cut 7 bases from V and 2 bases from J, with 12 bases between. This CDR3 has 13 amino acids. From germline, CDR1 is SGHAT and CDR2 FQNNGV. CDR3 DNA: TGTGCCAGCACCCGGGGACTTGCCTACGAGCAGTACTTC. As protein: CASTRGLAYEQYF.

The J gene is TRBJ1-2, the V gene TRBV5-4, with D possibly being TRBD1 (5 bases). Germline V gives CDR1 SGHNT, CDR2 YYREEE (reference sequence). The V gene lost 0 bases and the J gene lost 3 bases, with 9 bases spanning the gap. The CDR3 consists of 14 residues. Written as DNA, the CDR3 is TGTGCCAGCAGCTTGGTCAGGGATGACTATGGCTACACCTTC. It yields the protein CASSLVRDDYGYTF.

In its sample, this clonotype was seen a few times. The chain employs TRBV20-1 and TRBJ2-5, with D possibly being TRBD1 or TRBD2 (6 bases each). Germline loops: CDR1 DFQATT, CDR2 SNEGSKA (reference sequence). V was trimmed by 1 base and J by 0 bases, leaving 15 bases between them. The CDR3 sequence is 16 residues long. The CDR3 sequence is CSARVGGRANQETQYF. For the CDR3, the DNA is TGCAGTGCTAGAGTGGGGGGCAGGGCCAACCAAGAGACCCAGTACTTC.

This CDR3 reads CATGTHHTGELFF. The CDR3 DNA reads TGTGCCACCGGGACTCACCACACCGGGGAGCTGTTTTTT. The V and J genes are TRBV7-3 and TRBJ2-2, with D tentatively TRBD2 (6 bases). V was pared by 10 bases and J by 3 bases, with 12 bases between. This CDR3 has 13 amino acids. CDR1 SGHTA and CDR2 FQGTGA come from the germline V gene. The full variable domain, in which reference TRBV7-3 and TRBJ2-2 provide the parts outside the CDR3, is GAGVSQTPSNKVTEKGKYVELRCDPISGHTALYWYRQSLGQGPEFLIYFQGTGAADDSGLPNDRFFAVRPEGSVSTLKIQRTERGDSAVYLCATGTHHTGELFFGEGSRLTVL.

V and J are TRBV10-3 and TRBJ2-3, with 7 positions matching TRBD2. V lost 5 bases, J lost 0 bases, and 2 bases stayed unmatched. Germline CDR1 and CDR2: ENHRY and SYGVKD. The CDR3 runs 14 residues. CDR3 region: CAISSGTSTDTQYF. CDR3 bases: TGTGCCATCAGTAGCGGGACTAGCACAGATACGCAGTATTTT.

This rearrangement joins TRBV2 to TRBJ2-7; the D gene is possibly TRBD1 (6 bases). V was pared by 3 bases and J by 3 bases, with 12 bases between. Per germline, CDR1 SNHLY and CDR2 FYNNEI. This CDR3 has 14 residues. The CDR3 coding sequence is TGTGCCAGCAGTGAGGTGGGGGCTCTCTACGAGCAGTACTTC. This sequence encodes CASSEVGALYEQYF.

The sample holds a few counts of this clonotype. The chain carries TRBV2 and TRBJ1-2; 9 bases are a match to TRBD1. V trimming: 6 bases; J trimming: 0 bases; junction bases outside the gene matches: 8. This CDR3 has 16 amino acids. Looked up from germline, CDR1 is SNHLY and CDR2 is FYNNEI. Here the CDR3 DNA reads TGTGCCAGCAGCCGGGACAGGGCCCGCTCTAACTATGGCTACACCTTC. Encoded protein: CASSRDRARSNYGYTF.

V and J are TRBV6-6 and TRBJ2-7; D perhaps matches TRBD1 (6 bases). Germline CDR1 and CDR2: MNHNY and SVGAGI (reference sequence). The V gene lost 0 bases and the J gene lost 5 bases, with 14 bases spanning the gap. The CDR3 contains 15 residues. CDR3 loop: CASSYSPPQGHEQYF. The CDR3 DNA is TGTGCCAGCAGTTACTCTCCCCCACAGGGCCACGAGCAGTACTTC.

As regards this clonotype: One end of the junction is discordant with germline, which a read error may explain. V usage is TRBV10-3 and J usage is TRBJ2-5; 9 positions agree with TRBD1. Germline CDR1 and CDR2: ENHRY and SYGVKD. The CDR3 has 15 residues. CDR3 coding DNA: TGTGCCAGCAGTGGGACAGGGAGGTCCCCAGAGACCCAGTACTTC. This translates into CASSGTGRSPETQYF.

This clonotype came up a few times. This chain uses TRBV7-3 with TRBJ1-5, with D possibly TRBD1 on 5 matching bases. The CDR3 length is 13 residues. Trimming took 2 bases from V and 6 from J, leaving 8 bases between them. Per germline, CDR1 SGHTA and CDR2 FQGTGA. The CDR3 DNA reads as TGTGCCAGCAGCTTACACCAGGGTCAGCCCCAGCATTTT. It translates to CASSLHQGQPQHF.

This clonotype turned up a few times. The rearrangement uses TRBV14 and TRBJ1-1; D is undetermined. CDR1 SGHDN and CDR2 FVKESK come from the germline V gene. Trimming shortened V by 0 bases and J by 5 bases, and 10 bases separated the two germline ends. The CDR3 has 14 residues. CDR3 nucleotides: TGTGCCAGCAGCCAAGAATCGGCTGCGACTGAAGCTTTCTTT. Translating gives CASSQESAATEAFF.

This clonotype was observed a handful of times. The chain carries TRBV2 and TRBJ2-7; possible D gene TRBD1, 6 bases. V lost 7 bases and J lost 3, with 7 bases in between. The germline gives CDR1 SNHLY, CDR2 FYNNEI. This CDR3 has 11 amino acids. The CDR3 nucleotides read TGTGCCAGCATAGGGGGCTACGAGCAGTACTTC. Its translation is CASIGGYEQYF.

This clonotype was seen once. DNA for the CDR3: TGTGCCAGCAGCTTAGCGCGGTATGGGGCCAACGTCCTGACTTTC. This sequence encodes CASSLARYGANVLTF. The J gene is TRBJ2-6, the V gene TRBV7-9, with no clear D. This CDR3 has 15 residues. Trimming took 0 bases from V and 3 from J, leaving 6 bases between them. Germline CDR1 SEHNR, CDR2 FQNEAQ (reference sequence). Full variable domain (missing parts from reference TRBV7-9 and TRBJ2-6): DTGVSQNPRHKITKRGQNVTFRCDPISEHNRLYWYRQTLGQGPEFLTYFQNEAQLEKSRLLSDRFSAERPKGSFSTLEIQRTEQGDSAMYLCASSLARYGANVLTFGAGSRLTVL.

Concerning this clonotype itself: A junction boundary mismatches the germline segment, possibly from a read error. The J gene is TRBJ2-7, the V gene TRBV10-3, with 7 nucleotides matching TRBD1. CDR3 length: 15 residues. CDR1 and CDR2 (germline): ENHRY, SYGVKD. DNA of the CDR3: TGTGCCAGCAGTTATACAGGGACAGACCACTACGAGCAGTACTTC. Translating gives CASSYTGTDHYEQYF.

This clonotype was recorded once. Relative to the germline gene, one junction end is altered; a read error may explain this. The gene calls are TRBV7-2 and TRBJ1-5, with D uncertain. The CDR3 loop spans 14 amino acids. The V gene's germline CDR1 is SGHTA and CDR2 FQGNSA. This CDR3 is CASSFSGDYQTQHF. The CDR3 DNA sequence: TGTGCCAGTAGCTTCTCAGGCGATTACCAGACCCAGCATTTT.

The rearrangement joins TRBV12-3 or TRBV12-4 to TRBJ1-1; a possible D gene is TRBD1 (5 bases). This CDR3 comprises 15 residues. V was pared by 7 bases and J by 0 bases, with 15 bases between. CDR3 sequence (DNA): TGTGCCAGCAACCCCGGGGGACCCCTGAACACTGAAGCTTTCTTT. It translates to CASNPGGPLNTEAFF.

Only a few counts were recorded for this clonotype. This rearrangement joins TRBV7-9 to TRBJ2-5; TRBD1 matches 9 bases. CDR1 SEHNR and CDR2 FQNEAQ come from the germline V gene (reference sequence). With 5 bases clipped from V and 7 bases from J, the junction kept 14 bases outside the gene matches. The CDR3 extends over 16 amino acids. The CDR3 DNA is TGTGCCAGCAGCCGCTCGACCGGGGGACAGGGAGGGACCCAGTACTTC. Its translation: CASSRSTGGQGGTQYF.

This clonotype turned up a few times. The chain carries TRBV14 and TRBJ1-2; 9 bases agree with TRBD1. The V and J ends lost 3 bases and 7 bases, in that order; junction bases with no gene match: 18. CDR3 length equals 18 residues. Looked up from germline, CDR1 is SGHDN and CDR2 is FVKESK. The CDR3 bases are TGTGCCAGCAGCCATACCCCGACCCCGGGACAGGGTTTTGGTGGCTACACCTTC. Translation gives CASSHTPTPGQGFGGYTF.

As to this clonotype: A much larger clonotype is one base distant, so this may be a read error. The CDR3 loop reads CAISNDGDGELFF. CDR3 nucleotides: TGTGCCATCAGCAACGACGGGGACGGGGAGCTGTTTTTT. The chain has TRBV10-3 and TRBJ2-2; D is possibly TRBD2 (5 bases). V was trimmed by 6 bases and J by 7 bases, leaving 12 bases between them. Germline CDR1 ENHRY, CDR2 SYGVKD. The length of the CDR3 is 13 residues.

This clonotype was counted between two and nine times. This CDR3 reads CASSQPNRDEQYF. In DNA form, the CDR3 reads TGCGCCAGCAGCCAACCCAACAGGGACGAGCAGTACTTC. The rearrangement uses TRBV4-1 and TRBJ2-7; D may be TRBD1 (6 bases). The V end lost 2 bases, the J end lost 5 bases, and 10 bases lay between the germline ends. The V gene's germline CDR1 is MGHRA and CDR2 YSYEKL. This CDR3 comprises 13 residues.

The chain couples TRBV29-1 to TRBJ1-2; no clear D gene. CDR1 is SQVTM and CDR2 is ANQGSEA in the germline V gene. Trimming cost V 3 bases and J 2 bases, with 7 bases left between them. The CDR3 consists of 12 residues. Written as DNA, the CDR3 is TGCAGCGTTGATCCAGGCAACTATGGCTACACCTTC. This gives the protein CSVDPGNYGYTF. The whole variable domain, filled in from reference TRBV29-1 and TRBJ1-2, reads SAVISQKPSRDICQRGTSLTIQCQVDSQVTMMFWYRQQPGQSLTLIATANQGSEATYESGFVIDKFPISRPNLTFSTLTVSNMSPEDSSIYLCSVDPGNYGYTFGSGTRLTVV.

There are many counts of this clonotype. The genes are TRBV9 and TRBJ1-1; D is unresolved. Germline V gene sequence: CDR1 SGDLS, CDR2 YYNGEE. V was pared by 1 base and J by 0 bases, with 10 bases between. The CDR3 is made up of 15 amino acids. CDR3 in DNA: TGTGCCAGCAGCGTATTGGCCGGGATGAACACTGAAGCTTTCTTT. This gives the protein CASSVLAGMNTEAFF. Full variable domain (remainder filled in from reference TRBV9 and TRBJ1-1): DSGVTQTPKHLITATGQRVTLRCSPRSGDLSVYWYQQSLDQGLQFLIQYYNGEERAKGNILERFSAQQFPDLHSELNLSSLELGDSALYFCASSVLAGMNTEAFFGQGTRLTVV.